The next 2 T cell receptor beta chains were all read from a single sample in a study of T cells in Graves' hyperthyroidism and ophthalmopathy. Amplified regions were TCR beta CDR3 sequences from RNA transcripts. RT-PCR in the first round (using the HTBI primer set) targeted the TCR CDR3. TCRdb reanalysed the multiplex PCR reads using MiXCR and keeps one entry per CDR3 protein. The sample consists of over 550,000 distinct CDR3 sequences, over 15% of them appearing once. Input material: blood. Source of these receptors: a woman aged 18-29 years with Graves' hyperthyroidism.

This clonotype was seen many times. This rearrangement joins TRBV28 to TRBJ2-7; D remains ambiguous. In germline, CDR1 is MDHEN, CDR2 SYDVKM. This CDR3 has 13 residues. With 3 bases removed from V and 3 bases from J, the gap between germline ends came to 9 bases. The CDR3 region has the DNA TGTGCCAGCAGTTTGTCCCAAGTCTACGAGCAGTACTTC. Its translation is CASSLSQVYEQYF.

This clonotype showed up many times. V gene TRBV20-1 combines with J gene TRBJ2-1, with 10 bases fitting TRBD2. V shed 1 base and J 6 bases; nucleotides not matched to a gene: 6. CDR3 length equals 15 residues. The germline V gene has CDR1 DFQATT and CDR2 SNEGSKA (reference sequence). Here the CDR3 reads CSARGLASGSNEQFF. CDR3 DNA sequence: TGCAGTGCTAGAGGGTTGGCTAGCGGGAGCAATGAGCAGTTCTTC.